The 20 T cell receptor beta chains in this list originate from one sample, sequenced in a study of shared clonotypes between healthy human individuals. TCRdb's copy holds only in-frame clones and misses some; the assay was immunoSEQ multiplex PCR. The sample consists of 600,000 to 750,000 clones, 90% of them appearing once. The sequenced sample consisted of memory CD8+ T cells from PBMCs. Stated subset: CD45RO+ cells pooled with CCR7-negative TemRA cells. The source is a man aged 18 to 29 in good health. Some clones in this sample may be carry-over from other donors' samples.

V gene TRBV10-2 combines with J gene TRBJ2-3; D call uncertain. Germline V gives CDR1 WSHSY, CDR2 SAAADI. V gave up 4 bases and J gave up 6 bases, with 17 bases separating them. The CDR3 contains 15 residues. CDR3 bases: TGCGCCAGCAGTGTACTGGGCCCCGCCGGGGATACGCAGTATTTT. Translating it yields CASSVLGPAGDTQYF.

The chain couples TRBV10-2 to TRBJ2-7; the D is unclear. V was pared by 3 bases and J by 7 bases, with 13 bases between. This CDR3 is built from 13 residues. Germline CDR1 reads WSHSY; CDR2 reads SAAADI. This chain's CDR3 is CASSDPSYWEQYF. CDR3 sequence (DNA): TGCGCCAGCAGTGACCCCTCATACTGGGAGCAGTACTTC.

The gene calls are TRBV6-1 and TRBJ2-5; maybe TRBD2 (6 bases). The CDR3 totals 14 residues. The V end was cut by 7 bases, the J end by 4 bases, with 16 bases between. Looked up from germline, CDR1 is MNHNS and CDR2 is SASEGT. For the CDR3, the DNA is TGTGCCAGCACGAGCAGGGACTTGATAGAGACCCAGTACTTC. It encodes CASTSRDLIETQYF.

V is TRBV7-9 and J is TRBJ2-1, with 10 bases that match TRBD2. This CDR3 contains 16 residues. With 5 bases clipped from V and 2 bases from J, the junction kept 6 bases outside the gene matches. CDR1 is SEHNR and CDR2 is FQNEAQ in the germline V gene (reference sequence). CDR3 in amino acids: CASSPSGRVAYNEQFF. CDR3 bases: TGTGCCAGCAGCCCGAGCGGGAGGGTCGCCTACAATGAGCAGTTCTTC.

This chain uses TRBV14 with TRBJ1-5; D perhaps matches TRBD1 (6 bases). The CDR3 is made up of 16 amino acids. V shed 1 base and J shed 9 bases, with 19 bases lying between them. Germline loops: CDR1 SGHDN, CDR2 FVKESK. The CDR3 nucleotides are TGTGCCAGCAGCCAAGGATACGGACAGACCGCAGGGCCCCAGCATTTT. It yields the protein CASSQGYGQTAGPQHF.

The chain links TRBV27 to TRBJ2-1; D not certain. This CDR3 has 16 amino acids. Per germline, CDR1 MNHEY and CDR2 SMNVEV (reference sequence). The germline V and J ends were trimmed by 5 bases and 4 bases, with 18 bases remaining between them. The CDR3 is CASSLNQLTPYNEQFF. The CDR3 coding sequence is TGTGCCAGCAGTCTAAACCAACTAACACCGTACAATGAGCAGTTCTTC.

The V gene is TRBV14, the J gene TRBJ1-1, with 8 bases lining up with TRBD1. The germline V gene has CDR1 SGHDN and CDR2 FVKESK. This CDR3 spans 14 amino acids. V was clipped by 7 bases and J by 4 bases; unmatched bases: 8. The CDR3 here is CASTRTGIGTEAFF. As DNA, the CDR3 is TGTGCCAGCACCCGGACAGGGATCGGCACTGAAGCTTTCTTT.

To note about this clone: At the DNA level, this CDR3 is encoded by other sequences in the same sample as well. The chain couples TRBV27 to TRBJ2-7; TRBD2 might be the D (5 bases). CDR3 length: 14 amino acids. The V gene's germline CDR1 is MNHEY and CDR2 SMNVEV (reference sequence). V lost 3 bases and J 2 bases, leaving 11 bases between the germline ends. In DNA form, the CDR3 reads TGTGCCAGCAGTTTGGCGGGCGGAACCTACGAGCAGTACTTC. It is translated as CASSLAGGTYEQYF.

V is TRBV19 and J is TRBJ2-7; D is unclear. Trimming stripped 3 bases from V and 6 bases from J, with 21 bases between. Germline-derived CDR1 and CDR2 are LNHDA and SQIVND (reference sequence). This CDR3 region has 16 residues. CDR3 bases: TGTGCCAGTAGTATTTTCATTGGGCGAGCGAACCCCGAGCAGTACTTC. Translation gives CASSIFIGRANPEQYF.

The rearrangement links TRBV7-9 to TRBJ2-7; D call uncertain. The CDR3 is made up of 13 amino acids. Trimming pared 1 base from V and 2 bases from J, leaving 6 bases between. Germline V gives CDR1 SEHNR, CDR2 FQNEAQ (reference sequence). In nucleotides, the CDR3 is TGTGCCAGCAGCTTAGGGGATACCTACGAGCAGTACTTC. It codes for CASSLGDTYEQYF.

The V gene is TRBV5-8, the J gene TRBJ1-4; D gene unclear. The CDR3 length is 16 residues. Germline V gene lookup returns CDR1 SGHTS and CDR2 YDEGEE. V lost 1 base and J 0 bases, leaving 10 bases between the germline ends. The CDR3 DNA reads as TGTGCCAGCAGCTTGTCGAATACTGCAACTAATGAAAAACTGTTTTTT. It encodes CASSLSNTATNEKLFF.

This clone has a single count. This chain uses TRBV9 with TRBJ2-1; tentatively, D is TRBD1 (6 bases). V shed 0 bases and J shed 7 bases, with 11 bases lying between them. Germline lookup yields CDR1 SGDLS and CDR2 YYNGEE. The length of the CDR3 is 14 residues. CDR3 nucleotides: TGTGCCAGCAGCGTAGCACAGGGTGGGAATGAGCAGTTCTTC. Translation: CASSVAQGGNEQFF.

The chain has TRBV7-9 and TRBJ2-2; D is possibly TRBD1 (6 bases). CDR1 and CDR2 (germline): SEHNR, FQNEAQ (reference sequence). This CDR3 is 16 amino acids long. Trimming took off 5 bases at V and 3 bases at J, with 16 bases between the two ends. The CDR3 sequence is CASSVMTGKHTGELFF. CDR3 nucleotides: TGTGCCAGCAGCGTAATGACAGGCAAGCACACCGGGGAGCTGTTTTTT.

The chain has TRBV7-2 and TRBJ2-7; no reliable D call. V dropped 1 base and J dropped 0 bases, with 13 bases sitting between them. Germline V lookup: CDR1 SGHTA, CDR2 FQGNSA. The CDR3 has 16 residues. This CDR3 reads CASSLVAEPSSYEQYF. The CDR3 nucleotides are TGTGCCAGCAGCTTAGTAGCAGAACCGAGCTCCTACGAGCAGTACTTC.

The chain recombines TRBV28 with TRBJ2-5, with TRBD1 matching over 10 bases. Per the germline V gene, CDR1 is MDHEN and CDR2 is SYDVKM. The CDR3 consists of 15 residues. V gave up 2 bases and J gave up 2 bases; unmatched junction bases: 2. The CDR3 reads CASSLDRGQQETQYF. The CDR3 nucleotides read TGTGCCAGCAGTTTAGACAGGGGGCAGCAAGAGACCCAGTACTTC.

This rearrangement joins TRBV28 to TRBJ1-1; maybe TRBD1 (5 bases). Trimming shortened V by 6 bases and J by 4 bases, and 12 bases separated the two germline ends. In germline, CDR1 is MDHEN, CDR2 SYDVKM. This CDR3 comprises 13 residues. The CDR3 sequence is CASSMGGGTEAFF. CDR3 nucleotide sequence: TGTGCCAGCAGCATGGGGGGGGGCACTGAAGCTTTCTTT.

The chain joins TRBV5-8 to TRBJ2-7; weak D call: TRBD2 (6 bases). Trimming took off 0 bases at V and 5 bases at J, with 18 bases between the two ends. CDR1 is SGHTS and CDR2 is YDEGEE in the germline V gene. This CDR3 is 16 amino acids long. Here the CDR3 DNA reads TGTGCCAGCAGCTTGGAGGGCGGGGAAGAGGGCAACGAGCAGTACTTC. This codes for CASSLEGGEEGNEQYF. Combining the CDR3 with reference TRBV5-8 and TRBJ2-7 gives the whole variable domain EAGVTQSPTHLIKTRGQQATLRCSPISGHTSVYWYQQALGLGLQFLLWYDEGEERNRGNFPPRFSGRQFPNYSSELNVNALELEDSALYLCASSLEGGEEGNEQYFGPGTRLTVT.

J is TRBJ1-5 and V is TRBV19; 9 nucleotides line up with TRBD1. Germline assignment: CDR1 LNHDA and CDR2 SQIVND (reference sequence). The V gene end was trimmed by 10 bases and the J gene end by 4 bases; junction bases not matched to a gene: 14. The CDR3 runs to 16 residues. The CDR3 sequence is CATLRTGGKGNQPQHF. In DNA form, the CDR3 reads TGTGCCACCCTGAGAACAGGGGGCAAGGGAAATCAGCCCCAGCATTTT.

The V and J genes are TRBV13 and TRBJ2-5, with 7 bases fitting TRBD2. CDR3 size: 14 residues. The trim removed 2 bases at V and 5 bases at J, leaving 5 bases unmatched. CDR1 PRHDT and CDR2 FYEKMQ come from the germline V gene (reference sequence). The CDR3 loop reads CASSLIGGGETQYF. CDR3 in DNA: TGTGCCAGCAGCTTAATTGGGGGAGGGGAGACCCAGTACTTC.

The chain links TRBV28 to TRBJ1-2; no clear D gene. The CDR3 has 18 residues. V was clipped by 2 bases and J by 0 bases, with 19 bases between them. Germline loops: CDR1 MDHEN, CDR2 SYDVKM. The CDR3 DNA sequence: TGTGCCAGCAGTTTAAGGGCGCGCGGACCCGCGGCTAACTATGGCTACACCTTC. As protein: CASSLRARGPAANYGYTF.